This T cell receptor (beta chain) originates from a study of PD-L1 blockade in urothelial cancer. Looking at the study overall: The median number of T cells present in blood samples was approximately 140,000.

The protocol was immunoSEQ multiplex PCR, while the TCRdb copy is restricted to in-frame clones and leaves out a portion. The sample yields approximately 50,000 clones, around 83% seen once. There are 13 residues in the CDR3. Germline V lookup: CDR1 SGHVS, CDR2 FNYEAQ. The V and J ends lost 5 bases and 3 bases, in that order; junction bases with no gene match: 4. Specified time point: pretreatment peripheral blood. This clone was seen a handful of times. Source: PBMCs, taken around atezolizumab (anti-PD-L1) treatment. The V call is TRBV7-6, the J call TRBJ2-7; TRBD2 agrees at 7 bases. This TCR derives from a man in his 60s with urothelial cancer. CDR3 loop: CASSPRTSYEQYF. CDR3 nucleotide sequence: TGTGCCAGCAGCCCGCGGACTAGCTACGAGCAGTACTTC.